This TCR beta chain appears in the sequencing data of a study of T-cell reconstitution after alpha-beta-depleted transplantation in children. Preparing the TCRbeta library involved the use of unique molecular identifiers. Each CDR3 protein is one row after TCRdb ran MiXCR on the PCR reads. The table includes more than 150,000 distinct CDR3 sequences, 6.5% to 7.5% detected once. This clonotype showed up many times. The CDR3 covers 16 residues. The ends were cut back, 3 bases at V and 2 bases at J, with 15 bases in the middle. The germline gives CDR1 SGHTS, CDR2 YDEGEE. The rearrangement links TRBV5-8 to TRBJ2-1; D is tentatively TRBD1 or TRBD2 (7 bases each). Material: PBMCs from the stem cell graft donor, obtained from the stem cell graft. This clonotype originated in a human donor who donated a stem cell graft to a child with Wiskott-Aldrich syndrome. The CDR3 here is CASSSTPGGAYNEQFF. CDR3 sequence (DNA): TGTGCCAGCAGCTCGACCCCAGGGGGGGCCTACAATGAGCAGTTCTTC.